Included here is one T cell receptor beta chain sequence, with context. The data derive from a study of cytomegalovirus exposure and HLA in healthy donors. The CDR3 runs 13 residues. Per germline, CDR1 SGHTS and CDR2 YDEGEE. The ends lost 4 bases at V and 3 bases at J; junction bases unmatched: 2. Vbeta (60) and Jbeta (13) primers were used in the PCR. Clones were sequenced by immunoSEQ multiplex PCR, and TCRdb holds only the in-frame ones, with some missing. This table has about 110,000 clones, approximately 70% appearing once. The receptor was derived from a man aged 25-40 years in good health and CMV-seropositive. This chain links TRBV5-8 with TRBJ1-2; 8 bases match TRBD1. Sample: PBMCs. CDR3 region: CASSLTGDYGYTF. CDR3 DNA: TGTGCCAGCAGCCTGACAGGGGACTATGGCTACACCTTC. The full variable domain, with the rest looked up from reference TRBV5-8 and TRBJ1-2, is EAGVTQSPTHLIKTRGQQATLRCSPISGHTSVYWYQQALGLGLQFLLWYDEGEERNRGNFPPRFSGRQFPNYSSELNVNALELEDSALYLCASSLTGDYGYTFGSGTRLTVV.